This T cell receptor (beta chain) was retrieved from a study of cytomegalovirus exposure and HLA in healthy donors. As regards this clone: Its antigen remains unknown. One end of the junction does not line up with germline, which may come from a read error.

Study-wide findings and caveats: A classifier reportedly called cytomegalovirus status with high sensitivity and specificity. Later analysis found that TCR beta chains associated with HLA were more clonally expanded than other, equally common chains.

From germline, CDR1 is SSHAT and CDR2 FNYEAQ (reference sequence). This CDR3 is built from 16 residues. Vbeta (60) and Jbeta (13) primers were used in the PCR. The table came from immunoSEQ multiplex PCR; TCRdb's copy has only in-frame clones and leaves some out. The sample yields more than 80,000 clones, about four fifths seen once. This TCR was sampled from a man aged 50 to 60 in good health and CMV-seronegative. The chain joins TRBV7-7 to TRBJ1-3; 7 nucleotides agree with TRBD1. The sample was PBMCs. The CDR3 DNA sequence: TGTGCTAGCAGCTTAGGGGGCCTGGACTCTGGAAACACCATATATTTT. Its translation is CASSLGGLDSGNTIYF.